This passage covers 27 T cell receptor beta chains from one sample sequenced in a study of T cells in Graves' hyperthyroidism and ophthalmopathy. RNA transcripts gave rise to amplified TCR beta CDR3 regions. Primed by the HTBI set, a first-round RT-PCR was run on the TCR CDR3. TCRdb redid the calling of the multiplex PCR reads with MiXCR, one entry per CDR3 protein. The sample carries about 700,000 distinct CDR3 sequences, 11% to 15% recorded once. The sample was blood. Source of these receptors: a woman between 18 and 29 years old with Graves' hyperthyroidism.

This clonotype was picked up many times. The chain couples TRBV18 to TRBJ1-5; D is possibly TRBD1 (5 bases). The V and J ends lost 5 bases and 5 bases respectively, with 7 bases between them. The CDR3 consists of 12 residues. From germline, CDR1 is KGHSH and CDR2 LQKENI. This CDR3 reads CASSGGDQPQHF. For the CDR3, the DNA is TGTGCCAGCTCAGGGGGGGATCAGCCCCAGCATTTT.

V gene TRBV4-3 combines with J gene TRBJ2-7; TRBD2 might be the D (5 bases). The CDR3 consists of 16 residues. Trimming pared 6 bases from V and 7 bases from J, leaving 25 bases between. Germline V CDR1 and CDR2: LGHNA, YSLEER. DNA for the CDR3: TGCGCCAGCAGGGAGGTTCCAGGCCTAAAGTGGGGTGAGCAGTACTTC. Translated, it gives CASREVPGLKWGEQYF.

This clonotype was found a few times. V is TRBV20-1 and J is TRBJ2-7; TRBD2 might be the D (6 bases). CDR1 is DFQATT, CDR2 SNEGSKA, per germline (reference sequence). CDR3 length: 14 amino acids. V lost 7 bases to trimming and J lost 2 bases, with 18 bases between them. This CDR3 reads CSVKPRGIAYEQYF. Here the CDR3 DNA reads TGCAGTGTCAAACCCCGCGGGATAGCCTACGAGCAGTACTTC.

A note on this clonotype: Its ends do not fully match the called genes, so a read error is possible. The chain recombines TRBV12-3 or TRBV12-4 with TRBJ2-5; D not certain. The CDR3 has 11 amino acids. The CDR3 nucleotides are TGTGCCAGCAGTTTCGCGGCAATACTTAACTTC. It specifies CASSFAAILNF.

This clonotype was detected a few times. This chain joins TRBV12-3 or TRBV12-4 and TRBJ1-2; the match to TRBD1 covers 8 bases. The CDR3 contains 16 residues. V shed 0 bases, J shed 3 bases, and the junction held 6 bases outside the gene matches. The DNA of the CDR3 is TGTGCCAGCAGTTTAGCGAGGACAGGGTACGACTATGGCTACACCTTC. This encodes CASSLARTGYDYGYTF.

This clonotype was observed a handful of times. The gene calls are TRBV2 and TRBJ1-5, with 8 bases that match TRBD1. The CDR3 is made up of 16 amino acids. Germline-derived CDR1 and CDR2 are SNHLY and FYNNEI. The V gene end was trimmed by 9 bases and the J gene end by 7 bases; junction bases not matched to a gene: 17. CDR3 sequence (DNA): TGTGCCAGTCGAGGACAGGGTGTGGGGGTTGGGCAGCCCCAGCATTTT. Its protein is CASRGQGVGVGQPQHF.

This clonotype was detected ten times or more. V gene TRBV18 combines with J gene TRBJ2-1; 10 bases fit TRBD1. CDR1 KGHSH and CDR2 LQKENI come from the germline V gene. The length of the CDR3 is 16 residues. The V segment lost 5 bases and the J segment 1 base; nucleotides outside the gene matches: 5. CDR3 region: CASSTKGQGSYNEQFF. The CDR3 DNA reads TGTGCCAGCTCAACAAAGGGACAGGGGTCCTACAATGAGCAGTTCTTC.

This clonotype was counted many times. The V call is TRBV7-9, the J call TRBJ2-4; TRBD1 is a possible D gene (5 bases). Deletions cut 4 bases from V and 0 bases from J, with 22 bases between. CDR3 length equals 19 residues. The germline gives CDR1 SEHNR, CDR2 FQNEAQ (reference sequence). The CDR3 nucleotides read TGTGCCAGCAGCTCGATGCACAGGACCTTCCCTGTAGCCAAAAACATTCAGTACTTC. As protein: CASSSMHRTFPVAKNIQYF.

In its sample, this clonotype was seen many times. The chain recombines TRBV7-8 with TRBJ2-7; 7 bases agree with TRBD1. The CDR3 covers 15 residues. The V gene's germline CDR1 is SGHVS and CDR2 FQNEAQ. V trimming: 0 bases; J trimming: 5 bases; junction bases outside the gene matches: 7. For the CDR3, the DNA is TGTGCCAGCAGCTTAGCCCCAGGGGGTCTGAACGAGCAGTACTTC. It encodes CASSLAPGGLNEQYF.

This clonotype showed up many times. J is TRBJ2-3 and V is TRBV29-1; 9 bases are a match to TRBD2. Germline V gene data show CDR1 as SQVTM and CDR2 as ANQGSEA. After removal of 6 bases from V and 0 bases from J, the junction contained 7 bases not matched to a gene. CDR3 length equals 15 residues. This CDR3 is CSVSLAGRSTDTQYF. The CDR3 coding sequence is TGCAGCGTCAGTCTAGCGGGACGTAGCACAGATACGCAGTATTTT.

This clonotype was seen more than once but under ten times. It may be a read error: a sequence one base away is much more abundant. The chain carries TRBV7-9 and TRBJ2-1; the D gene is possibly TRBD1 (6 bases). The CDR3 has 15 amino acids. CDR1 is SEHNR, CDR2 FQNEAQ, per germline (reference sequence). The CDR3: CACSLETGSYNEQFF. For the CDR3, the DNA is TGTGCCTGCAGCTTAGAGACAGGCTCCTACAATGAGCAGTTCTTC.

The chain has TRBV20-1 and TRBJ2-3, with a possible D match to TRBD2 (5 bases). V was cut by 2 bases and J by 3 bases, with 12 bases left in between. CDR3 length: 14 amino acids. Germline CDR1 DFQATT, CDR2 SNEGSKA (reference sequence). CDR3 sequence reads: CSARTWELTDTQYF. DNA of the CDR3: TGCAGTGCTAGAACTTGGGAGTTAACAGATACGCAGTATTTT.

This clonotype has a handful of counts. The J gene is TRBJ2-2, the V gene TRBV9; the match to TRBD2 covers 13 bases. The CDR3 extends over 16 amino acids. CDR1 and CDR2 (germline): SGDLS, YYNGEE. V trimming: 0 bases; J trimming: 6 bases; junction bases outside the gene matches: 2. The CDR3 coding sequence is TGTGCCAGCAGCGTAGGGACTAGCGGGAGACCCGGGGAGCTGTTTTTT. Its protein product is CASSVGTSGRPGELFF. Supplemented by reference TRBV9 and TRBJ2-2, the full variable domain reads DSGVTQTPKHLITATGQRVTLRCSPRSGDLSVYWYQQSLDQGLQFLIQYYNGEERAKGNILERFSAQQFPDLHSELNLSSLELGDSALYFCASSVGTSGRPGELFFGEGSRLTVL.

For the CDR3, the DNA is TGTGCCAGCAGTACCGGGGCATACAATGAGCAGTTCTTC. Translated, it gives CASSTGAYNEQFF. V and J are TRBV2 and TRBJ2-1; D possibly uses TRBD1 or TRBD2 (5 bases each). The CDR3 is 13 amino acids. Per germline, CDR1 SNHLY and CDR2 FYNNEI. Trimming stripped 5 bases from V and 4 bases from J, with 9 bases between.

This clonotype was recorded many times. The chain is built from TRBV20-1 and TRBJ2-1, with 9 bases aligning to TRBD2. The CDR3 contains 16 residues. V shed 5 bases, J shed 4 bases, and the junction held 12 bases outside the gene matches. Looked up from germline, CDR1 is DFQATT and CDR2 is SNEGSKA (reference sequence). The CDR3 coding sequence is TGCAGTGCTTACAACTCCGGGACTAGCAAATACAATGAGCAGTTCTTC. This gives the protein CSAYNSGTSKYNEQFF.

The rearrangement links TRBV11-2 to TRBJ1-5; D uncertain. The ends were cut back, 0 bases at V and 6 bases at J, with 9 bases in the middle. This CDR3 is 14 amino acids long. The germline CDR1 and CDR2 sequences are SGHAT and FQNNGV. DNA for the CDR3: TGTGCCAGCAGCTTAGATTTCAAGGTTCAGCCCCAGCATTTT. Encoded protein: CASSLDFKVQPQHF.

This clonotype was detected many times. The gene calls are TRBV5-6 and TRBJ1-1, with 9 bases that match TRBD1. Germline V gene lookup returns CDR1 SGHDT and CDR2 YYEEEE. The CDR3 is 13 amino acids. Trimming cost V 4 bases and J 6 bases; bases outside gene matches: 4. DNA of the CDR3: TGTGCCAGCAGCCTGGGACAGGGCTCTGAAGCTTTCTTT. The encoded protein is CASSLGQGSEAFF.

The V and J genes are TRBV6-2 or TRBV6-3 and TRBJ2-1; the match to TRBD1 covers 10 bases. Germline V gene lookup returns CDR1 MNHEY and CDR2 SVGEGT. The CDR3 totals 16 residues. The ends lost 2 bases at V and 5 bases at J; junction bases unmatched: 6. CDR3 in DNA: TGTGCCAGCAGTTACACCGGGACAGGGGCCCACAATGAGCAGTTCTTC. It is translated as CASSYTGTGAHNEQFF.

This clonotype was counted at least ten times. The chain employs TRBV7-9 and TRBJ1-2; D gene unclear. The CDR3 totals 16 residues. The V end was cut by 3 bases, the J end by 4 bases, with 18 bases between. CDR1 and CDR2 (germline): SEHNR, FQNEAQ (reference sequence). CDR3 loop: CASSFSRTDKLYGYTF. The CDR3 region has the DNA TGTGCCAGCAGCTTTAGTCGGACGGATAAGCTCTATGGCTACACCTTC.

About this clonotype: This may arise from a read error, as a much more abundant clone is one base away. The rearrangement links TRBV11-1 to TRBJ2-2, with D possibly being TRBD1 or TRBD2 (5 bases each). CDR1 SGHAT and CDR2 FQDESV come from the germline V gene (reference sequence). The CDR3 loop spans 14 amino acids. The CDR3 DNA reads TGTGCCAGCAGCTTATCAGGGAGCACCGGGGAGCTGCTTTTT. Translating it yields CASSLSGSTGELLF.

This clonotype was recorded at least ten times. This chain uses TRBV27 with TRBJ2-7; tentative D call: TRBD2 (6 bases). This CDR3 contains 17 residues. Germline CDR1 and CDR2: MNHEY and SMNVEV (reference sequence). V lost 7 bases and J 2 bases, leaving 24 bases between the germline ends. CDR3 amino acids: CASMPLTGLARTYEQYF. Written as DNA, the CDR3 is TGTGCCAGCATGCCCCTAACCGGGCTAGCGCGTACCTACGAGCAGTACTTC.

The chain has TRBV6-2 or TRBV6-3 and TRBJ1-4, with D unclear. With 4 bases removed from V and 3 bases from J, the gap between germline ends came to 18 bases. Looked up from germline, CDR1 is MNHEY and CDR2 is SVGEGT. There are 17 residues in the CDR3. The CDR3 here is CASSWAVSLQANEKLFF. The CDR3 DNA reads as TGTGCCAGCAGTTGGGCCGTGTCTCTACAAGCTAATGAAAAACTGTTTTTT.

Here the CDR3 DNA reads TGTGCCAGCAGCGCCAGACCCCATCCTCAGGGGGAGCAGTACTTC. Translating it yields CASSARPHPQGEQYF. The chain employs TRBV14 and TRBJ2-7; maybe TRBD1 (6 bases). V dropped 5 bases and J dropped 7 bases, with 21 bases sitting between them. Germline assignment: CDR1 SGHDN and CDR2 FVKESK. The length of the CDR3 is 15 residues.

In its sample, this clonotype was seen many times. The chain has TRBV7-9 and TRBJ2-7; maybe TRBD2 (6 bases). Between the trimmed V and J ends, which lost 5 bases and 2 bases, there was a span of 16 bases. The V gene's germline CDR1 is SEHNR and CDR2 FQNEAQ (reference sequence). This CDR3 contains 15 residues. In nucleotides, the CDR3 is TGTGCCAGCAGCGAGGGGACTGCCTCTACCTACGAGCAGTACTTC. This gives the protein CASSEGTASTYEQYF.

This clonotype showed up just a few times. This chain links TRBV11-2 with TRBJ2-1, with 7 positions matching TRBD1. Germline-derived CDR1 and CDR2 are SGHAT and FQNNGV. There are 17 residues in the CDR3. V gave up 3 bases and J gave up 1 base; unmatched junction bases: 9. The chain's CDR3 is CASSFLATGQSYNEQFF. In DNA form, the CDR3 reads TGTGCCAGCAGCTTTCTCGCGACGGGACAGTCCTACAATGAGCAGTTCTTC.

As concerns this clonotype: A clone one base away is much larger, so this may be a read error. The V and J genes are TRBV7-9 and TRBJ2-1; 9 bases are shared with TRBD2. V lost 5 bases and J lost 10; bases outside the gene matches: 12. Germline CDR1 reads SEHNR; CDR2 reads FQNEAQ (reference sequence). This CDR3 is built from 15 residues. DNA for the CDR3: TGTGCCAGCAGCCTTCTAGCGGGAACCCTCTACGAGCAGTTCTTC. Translated: CASSLLAGTLYEQFF. Complete variable domain (other parts from reference TRBV7-9 and TRBJ2-1): DTGVSQNPRHKITKRGQNVTFRCDPISEHNRLYWYRQTLGQGPEFLTYFQNEAQLEKSRLLSDRFSAERPKGSFSTLEIQRTEQGDSAMYLCASSLLAGTLYEQFFGPGTRLTVL.

The sample holds many counts of this clonotype. This chain uses TRBV29-1 with TRBJ2-7; D could derive from TRBD1 or TRBD2 (5 bases each). The CDR3 is 13 residues long. V gave up 6 bases and J gave up 4 bases, with 16 bases separating them. Per germline, CDR1 SQVTM and CDR2 ANQGSEA. The CDR3 reads CSVKWGRGYEQYF. The CDR3 DNA is TGCAGCGTCAAGTGGGGGAGAGGTTACGAGCAGTACTTC.